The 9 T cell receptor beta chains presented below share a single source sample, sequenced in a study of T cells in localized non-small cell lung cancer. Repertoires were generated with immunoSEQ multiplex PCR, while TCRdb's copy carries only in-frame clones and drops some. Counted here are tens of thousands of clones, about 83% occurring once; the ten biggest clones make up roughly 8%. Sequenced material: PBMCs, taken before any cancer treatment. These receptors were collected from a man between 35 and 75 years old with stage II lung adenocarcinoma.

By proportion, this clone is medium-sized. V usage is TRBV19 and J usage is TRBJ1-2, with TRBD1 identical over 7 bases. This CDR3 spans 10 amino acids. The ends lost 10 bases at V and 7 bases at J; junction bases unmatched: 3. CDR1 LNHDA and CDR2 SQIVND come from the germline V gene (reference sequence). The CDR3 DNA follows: TGTGCCACCAAGGGGGCTGGCTACACCTTC. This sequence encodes CATKGAGYTF.

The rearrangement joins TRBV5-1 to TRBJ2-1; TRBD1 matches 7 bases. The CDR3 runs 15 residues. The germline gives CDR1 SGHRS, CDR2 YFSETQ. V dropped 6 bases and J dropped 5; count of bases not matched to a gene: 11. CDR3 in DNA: TGCGCCAGCACCCTGGACAGGCGTTTTAACAATGAGCAGTTCTTC. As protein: CASTLDRRFNNEQFF.

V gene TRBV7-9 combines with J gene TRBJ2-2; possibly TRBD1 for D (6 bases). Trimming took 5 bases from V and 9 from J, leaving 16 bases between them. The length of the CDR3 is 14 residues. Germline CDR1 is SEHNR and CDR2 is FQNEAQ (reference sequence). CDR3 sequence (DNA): TGTGCCAGCAGCCCGGGACAAGCGGTGTGGGAGCTGTTTTTT. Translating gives CASSPGQAVWELFF.

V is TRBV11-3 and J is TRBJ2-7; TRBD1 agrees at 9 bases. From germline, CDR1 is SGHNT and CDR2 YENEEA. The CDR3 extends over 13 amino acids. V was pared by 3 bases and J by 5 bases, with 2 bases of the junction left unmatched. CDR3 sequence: CASSLDRGHEQYF. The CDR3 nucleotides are TGTGCCAGCAGCTTGGACAGGGGCCACGAGCAGTACTTC.

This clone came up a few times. CDR3 protein: CASSLALGERAEAFF. Written as DNA, the CDR3 is TGTGCCAGCAGCTTAGCGCTGGGAGAGCGGGCCGAAGCTTTCTTT. The V call is TRBV7-9, the J call TRBJ1-1; D remains unclear. Germline V gene lookup returns CDR1 SEHNR and CDR2 FQNEAQ (reference sequence). The CDR3 sequence is 15 residues long. Between the trimmed V and J ends, which lost 0 bases and 8 bases, there was a span of 16 bases.

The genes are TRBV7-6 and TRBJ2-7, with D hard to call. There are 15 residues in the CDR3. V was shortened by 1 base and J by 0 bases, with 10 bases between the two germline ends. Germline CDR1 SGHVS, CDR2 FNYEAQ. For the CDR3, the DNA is TGTGCCAGCAGCTTAGAGGCAAGAAGCTCCTACGAGCAGTACTTC. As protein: CASSLEARSSYEQYF.

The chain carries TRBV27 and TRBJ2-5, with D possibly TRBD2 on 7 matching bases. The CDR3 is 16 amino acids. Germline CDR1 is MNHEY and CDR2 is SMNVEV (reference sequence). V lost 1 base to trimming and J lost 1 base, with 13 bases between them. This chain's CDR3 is CASSLLRGQGQETQYF. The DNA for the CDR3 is TGTGCCAGCAGTTTATTGCGGGGGCAAGGCCAAGAGACCCAGTACTTC.

This CDR3 reads CASSPGTGGLYGYTF. The DNA for the CDR3 is TGTGCCAGCAGCCCAGGGACAGGGGGCCTCTATGGCTACACCTTC. This rearrangement joins TRBV7-2 to TRBJ1-2; 12 nucleotides agree with TRBD1. V lost 5 bases and J lost 4; bases outside the gene matches: 5. In germline, CDR1 is SGHTA, CDR2 FQGNSA. This CDR3 is 15 amino acids long.

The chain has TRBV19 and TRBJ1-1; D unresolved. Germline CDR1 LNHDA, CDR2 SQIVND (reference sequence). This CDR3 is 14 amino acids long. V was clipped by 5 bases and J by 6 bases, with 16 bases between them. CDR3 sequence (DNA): TGTGCCAGTAGTCCGGTTCAGCGACTGGCTGAAGCTTTCTTT. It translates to CASSPVQRLAEAFF.